This TCR beta chain was captured in a study of identical twins. Study-level points and caveats: Fewer insertions marked abundant cord blood beta clonotypes; young adult naive trended weakly, memory not at all.

MiXCR, applied by TCRdb to the 5' RACE reads, yields one record per CDR3 protein. The profile covers more than 600,000 distinct CDR3 sequences, with 15% to 20% appearing a single time and about 12% taken by the ten largest. Concerning this clonotype itself: What it binds is unknown. A read error may produce the germline difference seen at one junction end.

In addition, the sample was reused for a study of T cells expressing NK-cell markers. According to that study: The contribution of dominant NKG2C+ clonotypes to CD8+ T cells in roughly six donors was about 1.0-7.0%. Among a few donors, these clonotypes also ranked first in the CD3+CD56-NKG2C+ fraction.

The sequenced sample was PBMCs. The sequence was collected from a woman aged 18-35 years in good health.

The CDR3 loop reads CASTGFDNGQFF. The CDR3 region has the DNA TGCGCCAGCACTGGGTTTGACAATGGGCAGTTCTTC. The genes are TRBV5-1 and TRBJ2-1; no reliable D call. CDR1 and CDR2 (germline): SGHRS, YFSETQ. This CDR3 comprises 12 residues. Variable domain in full (rest from reference TRBV5-1 and TRBJ2-1): KAGVTQTPRYLIKTRGQQVTLSCSPISGHRSVSWYQQTPGQGLQFLFEYFSETQRNKGNFPGRFSGRQFSNSRSEMNVSTLELGDSALYLCASTGFDNGQFFGPGTRLTVL.